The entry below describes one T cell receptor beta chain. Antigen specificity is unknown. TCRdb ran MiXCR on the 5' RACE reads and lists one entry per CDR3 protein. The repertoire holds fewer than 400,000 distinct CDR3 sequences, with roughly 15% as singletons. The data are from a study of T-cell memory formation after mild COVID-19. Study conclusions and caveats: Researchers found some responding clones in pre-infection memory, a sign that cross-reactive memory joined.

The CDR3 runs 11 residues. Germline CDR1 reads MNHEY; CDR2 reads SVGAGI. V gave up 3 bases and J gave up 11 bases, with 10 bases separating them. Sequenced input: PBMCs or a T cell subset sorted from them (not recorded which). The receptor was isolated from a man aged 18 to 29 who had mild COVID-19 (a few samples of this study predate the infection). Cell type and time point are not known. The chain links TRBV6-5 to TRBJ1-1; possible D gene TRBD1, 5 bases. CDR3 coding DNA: TGTGCCAGCAGTTATTACGGGGGTGCTTTCTTT. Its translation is CASSYYGGAFF.